These T cell receptor beta chains were read from a single sample in a study of OX40 agonist ivuxolimab in advanced cancers. Only in-frame clones appear in the TCRdb table, and some are missing; sequencing was by immunoSEQ multiplex PCR. Among some 60,000 clones, roughly nine tenths were seen once, and the ten largest hold 3% to 4.5%. The sample was CD4+ or CD8+ T cells sorted from blood, taken in a trial of the OX40 agonist ivuxolimab. The receptors here all came from an adult with an advanced solid tumor such as melanoma, head and neck, liver or kidney cancer. CDR3s include the opening cysteine and the closing phenylalanine or tryptophan. D genes are given only for firm matches. Not all rows give a size; the values are once, few, many and, for expanded clones, a class.

clone_size,d_call,v_call,j_call,cdr3_aa,cdr3_nt
.,TRBD2,TRBV5-4,TRBJ2-7,CASSFGSGGEQYF,TGTGCCAGCAGCTTTGGGTCGGGGGGAGAGCAGTACTTC
.,TRBD2,TRBV29-1,TRBJ2-7,CSVVRVAGPVDLHYEQYF,TGCAGCGTTGTTCGAGTAGCGGGGCCAGTCGATCTACACTACGAGCAGTACTTC
.,.,TRBV27,TRBJ2-1,CASSLFGGGYNEQFF,TGTGCCAGCAGTTTATTTGGGGGTGGCTACAATGAGCAGTTCTTC
.,.,TRBV28,TRBJ2-3,CASSSPIRLDTQYF,TGTGCCAGCAGTTCCCCGATACGTCTAGATACGCAGTATTTT
once,.,TRBV6-5,TRBJ2-7,CASSPAWTTYEQYF,TGTGCCAGCAGCCCCGCGTGGACAACCTACGAGCAGTACTTC
.,TRBD1,TRBV25-1,TRBJ2-7,CASSVGTGAYEQYF,TGTGCCAGCAGTGTTGGGACAGGGGCCTACGAGCAGTACTTC
.,.,TRBV7-6,TRBJ2-6,CASSGDLSSGANVLTF,TGTGCCAGCAGCGGTGACTTAAGCTCTGGGGCCAACGTCCTGACTTTC
.,TRBD2,TRBV19,TRBJ2-1,CASAPSGRGYNEQFF,TGTGCCAGTGCCCCTAGCGGGAGAGGGTACAATGAGCAGTTCTTC
.,.,TRBV5-4,TRBJ2-1,CASSLVAVSSYNEQFF,TGTGCCAGCAGCTTGGTCGCGGTGAGCTCCTACAATGAGCAGTTCTTC
.,TRBD2,TRBV28,TRBJ2-1,CASNSQAGARYNEQFF,TGTGCCAGCAACTCCCAAGCGGGAGCTAGGTACAATGAGCAGTTCTTC
.,TRBD1,TRBV4-1,TRBJ1-1,CASSQAGQGMNTEAFF,TGCGCCAGCAGCCAAGCGGGACAGGGGATGAACACTGAAGCTTTCTTT
.,TRBD1,TRBV6-5,TRBJ2-7,CASSPDRGFSYEQYF,TGTGCCAGCAGCCCGGACAGGGGTTTTTCCTACGAGCAGTACTTC
once,.,TRBV18,TRBJ2-4,CASSPDKENIQYF,TGTGCCAGCTCACCGGACAAGGAAAACATTCAGTACTTC
.,.,TRBV5-5,TRBJ2-7,CASSLMTYEQYF,TGTGCCAGCAGCTTGATGACCTACGAGCAGTACTTC
few,TRBD1,TRBV29-1,TRBJ1-1,CSVVGPTGQDRMNTEAFF,TGCAGCGTTGTGGGACCCACCGGACAGGACAGGATGAACACTGAAGCTTTCTTT
.,.,TRBV29-1,TRBJ2-3,CSVSGGQGRTDTQYF,TGCAGCGTTTCAGGGGGGCAGGGGAGGACAGATACGCAGTATTTT
.,.,TRBV6-5,TRBJ2-5,CASSYGRQETQYF,TGTGCCAGCAGTTACGGCAGACAAGAGACCCAGTACTTC
.,TRBD2,TRBV28,TRBJ2-5,CASSLSLGLAGVGETQYF,TGTGCCAGCAGTTTGTCCCTGGGACTAGCGGGAGTAGGGGAGACCCAGTACTTC
.,.,TRBV6-5,TRBJ1-1,CASSYWGRTEAFF,TGTGCCAGCAGTTACTGGGGGAGAACTGAAGCTTTCTTT